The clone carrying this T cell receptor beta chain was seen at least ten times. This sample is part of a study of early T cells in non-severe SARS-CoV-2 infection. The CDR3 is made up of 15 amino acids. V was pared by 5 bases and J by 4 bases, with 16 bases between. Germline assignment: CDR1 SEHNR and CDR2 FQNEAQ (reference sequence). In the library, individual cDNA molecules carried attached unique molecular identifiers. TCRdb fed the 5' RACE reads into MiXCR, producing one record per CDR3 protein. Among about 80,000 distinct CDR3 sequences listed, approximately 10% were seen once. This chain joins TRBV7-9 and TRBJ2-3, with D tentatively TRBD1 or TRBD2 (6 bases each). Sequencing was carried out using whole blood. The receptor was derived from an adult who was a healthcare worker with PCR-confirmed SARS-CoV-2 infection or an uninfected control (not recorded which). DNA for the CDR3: TGTGCCAGCAGCGGCCCGGGGGCCCCATCAGATACGCAGTATTTT. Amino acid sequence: CASSGPGAPSDTQYF.